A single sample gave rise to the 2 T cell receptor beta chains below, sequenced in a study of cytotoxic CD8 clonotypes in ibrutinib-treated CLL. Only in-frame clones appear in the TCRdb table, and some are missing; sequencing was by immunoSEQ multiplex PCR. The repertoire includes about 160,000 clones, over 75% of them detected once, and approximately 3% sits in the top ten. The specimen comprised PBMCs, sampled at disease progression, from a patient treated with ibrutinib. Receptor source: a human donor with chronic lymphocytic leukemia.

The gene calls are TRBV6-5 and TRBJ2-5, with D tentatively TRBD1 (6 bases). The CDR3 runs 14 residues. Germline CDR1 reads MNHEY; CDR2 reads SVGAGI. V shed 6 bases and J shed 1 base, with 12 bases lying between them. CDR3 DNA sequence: TGTGCCAGCAGCCGCGGCAGGGGCCAAGAGACCCAGTACTTC. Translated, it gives CASSRGRGQETQYF.

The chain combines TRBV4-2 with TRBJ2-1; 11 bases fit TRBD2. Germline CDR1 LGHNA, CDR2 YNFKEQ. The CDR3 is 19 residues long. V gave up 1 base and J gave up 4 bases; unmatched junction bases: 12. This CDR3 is CASSQALAGGDTPYNEQFF. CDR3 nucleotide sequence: TGTGCCAGCAGCCAAGCTCTAGCGGGAGGAGATACCCCTTACAATGAGCAGTTCTTC.